The 6 T cell receptor beta chains below come from one sample, sequenced in a study of CD8+ T cells in alopecia areata (dated 2018 in TCRdb). The library came from the immunoSEQ multiplex PCR assay. RNA was extracted from all samples and reverse transcribed into cDNA as template for TCR sequencing. TCRdb's version of the immuneACCESS table is confined to in-frame rearrangements and falls short of the full clone set. An unresolved V gene accounts for under half of the shortfall where checked; the remainder is of unknown origin. Here the sample has approximately 180,000 clones; 60% occur a single time. The ten top clones hold approximately 1% of the sample. Read against the paper, the sample's time point label means: roughly 24 weeks on oral tofacitinib. Sample treatment or condition, as interpreted from the label and publication: oral pan-JAK inhibitor, 5-10 mg twice daily. The sequences come from CD4+ T cells sorted from blood, collected at week 24, from a patient treated with tofacitinib. The receptors shown here come from a human donor with alopecia areata.

A few counts support this clone. The CDR3 nucleotides read TGTGCCAGCTCACCACCGAGGACAGGGGCCGGAGAGACCCAGTACTTC. Encoded protein: CASSPPRTGAGETQYF. The chain joins TRBV18 to TRBJ2-5; 9 bases align to TRBD1. The CDR3 consists of 16 residues. V gave up 0 bases and J gave up 4 bases; unmatched junction bases: 6. Per the germline V gene, CDR1 is KGHSH and CDR2 is LQKENI. Filled out from reference TRBV18 and TRBJ2-5, the complete variable domain reads NAGVMQNPRHLVRRRGQEARLRCSPMKGHSHVYWYRQLPEEGLKFMVYLQKENIIDESGMPKERFSAEFPKEGPSILRIQQVVRGDSAAYFCASSPPRTGAGETQYFGPGTRLLVL.

The V gene is TRBV29-1, the J gene TRBJ1-2, with 9 bases lining up with TRBD1. The CDR3 has 14 residues. Looked up from germline, CDR1 is SQVTM and CDR2 is ANQGSEA. V shed 0 bases and J 8 bases; nucleotides not matched to a gene: 7. The CDR3 reads CSVEDTTGGDGYTF. The CDR3 DNA sequence: TGCAGCGTTGAAGATACAACAGGGGGCGACGGCTACACCTTC.

The rearrangement uses TRBV10-3 and TRBJ1-6; D may be TRBD1 (6 bases). This CDR3 comprises 13 residues. Trimming took off 6 bases at V and 4 bases at J, with 7 bases between the two ends. Germline V gives CDR1 ENHRY, CDR2 SYGVKD. The DNA of the CDR3 is TGTGCCATCAGGGACAGTTATAATTCACCCCTCCACTTT. Amino acids: CAIRDSYNSPLHF.

Comments on this clone: Distinct nucleotide sequences in the sample also encode this CDR3. The chain employs TRBV18 and TRBJ1-1, with 8 nucleotides matching TRBD1. V dropped 4 bases and J dropped 1; count of bases not matched to a gene: 2. Germline CDR1 is KGHSH and CDR2 is LQKENI. CDR3 length equals 14 residues. This CDR3 reads CASSQGQGNTEAFF. In DNA form, the CDR3 reads TGTGCCAGCTCACAAGGACAGGGGAACACTGAAGCTTTCTTT.

In its sample, this clone was seen a few times. V usage is TRBV30 and J usage is TRBJ2-1; D possibly corresponds to TRBD1 (6 bases). Germline CDR1 and CDR2: GTSNPN and SVGIG (reference sequence). V gave up 4 bases and J gave up 6 bases, with 10 bases separating them. This CDR3 contains 12 residues. This chain's CDR3 is CAWTRTVNEQFF. Here the CDR3 DNA reads TGTGCCTGGACTAGGACAGTCAATGAGCAGTTCTTC.

There are a few counts of this clone. This may come from a read error, since a much larger clone is one base off. This rearrangement joins TRBV11-3 to TRBJ2-2, with no clear D. The V gene lost 1 base and the J gene lost 6 bases, with 6 bases spanning the gap. Per germline, CDR1 SGHNT and CDR2 YENEEA. This CDR3 spans 13 amino acids. The DNA of the CDR3 is TGTGCCAGCAGCTTAGCTATGGCCGGGGAGCTGTTTTTT. Encoded protein: CASSLAMAGELFF.